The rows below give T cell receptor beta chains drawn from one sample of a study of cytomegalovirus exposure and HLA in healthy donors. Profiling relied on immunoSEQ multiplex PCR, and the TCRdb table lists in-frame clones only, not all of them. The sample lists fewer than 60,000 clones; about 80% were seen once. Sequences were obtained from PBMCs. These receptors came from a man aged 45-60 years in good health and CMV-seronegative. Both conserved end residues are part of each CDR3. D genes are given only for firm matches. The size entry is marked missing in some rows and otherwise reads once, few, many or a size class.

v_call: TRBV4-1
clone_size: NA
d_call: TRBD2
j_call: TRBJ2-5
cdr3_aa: CASSPDGGGQETQYF
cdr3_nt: TGCGCCAGCAGCCCCGACGGGGGGGGCCAAGAGACCCAGTACTTC

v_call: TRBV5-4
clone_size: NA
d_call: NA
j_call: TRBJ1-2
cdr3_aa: CASRAGHNYGYTF
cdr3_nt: TGTGCCAGCAGGGCAGGGCACAACTATGGCTACACCTTC

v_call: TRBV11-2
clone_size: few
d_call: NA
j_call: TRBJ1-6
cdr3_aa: CASRTAGMRDGSLHF
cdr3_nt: TGTGCCAGCAGAACAGCAGGGATGCGGGATGGGTCCCTCCACTTT

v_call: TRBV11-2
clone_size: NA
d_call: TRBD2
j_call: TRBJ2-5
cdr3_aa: CASSPGLDQETQYF
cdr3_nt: TGTGCCAGCAGCCCGGGACTAGATCAAGAGACCCAGTACTTC

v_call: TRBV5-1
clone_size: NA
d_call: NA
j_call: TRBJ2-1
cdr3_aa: CASSLAVVGRGFYNEQFF
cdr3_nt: TGCGCCAGCAGCTTGGCCGTAGTGGGGCGGGGCTTTTACAATGAGCAGTTCTTC

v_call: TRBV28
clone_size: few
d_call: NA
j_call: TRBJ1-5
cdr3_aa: CASREPGQNQPQHF
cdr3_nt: TGTGCCAGCAGAGAACCGGGACAAAATCAGCCCCAGCATTTT

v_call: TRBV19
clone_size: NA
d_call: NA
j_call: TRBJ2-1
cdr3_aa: CASSKARQSSYNEQFF
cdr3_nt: TGTGCCAGTAGTAAGGCCCGACAGAGCTCCTACAATGAGCAGTTCTTC

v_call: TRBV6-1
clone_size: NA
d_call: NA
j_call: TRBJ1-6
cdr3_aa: CAGRQNHNSPLHF
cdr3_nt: TGTGCCGGCAGACAGAACCACAATTCACCCCTCCACTTT

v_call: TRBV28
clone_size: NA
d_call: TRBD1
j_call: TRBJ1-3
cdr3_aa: CASSSSGTGGLYTIYF
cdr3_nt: TGTGCCAGCAGCTCCTCCGGGACAGGGGGCCTCTACACCATATATTTT

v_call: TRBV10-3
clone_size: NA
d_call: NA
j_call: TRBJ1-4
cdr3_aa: CATGVPGVEKLFF
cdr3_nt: TGTGCCACCGGAGTACCCGGGGTTGAAAAACTGTTTTTT

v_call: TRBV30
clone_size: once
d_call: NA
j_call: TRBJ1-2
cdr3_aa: CAWSIPKMTGPYGYTF
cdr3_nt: TGTGCCTGGAGTATCCCTAAAATGACAGGCCCCTATGGCTACACCTTC

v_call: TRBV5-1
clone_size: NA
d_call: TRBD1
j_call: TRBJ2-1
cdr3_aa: CASSSGLSGTDYNEQFF
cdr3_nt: TGCGCCAGCAGCTCGGGCCTGTCCGGGACAGACTACAATGAGCAGTTCTTC

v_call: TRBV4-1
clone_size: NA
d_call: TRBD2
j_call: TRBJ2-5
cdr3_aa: CASSPGEGMAQYF
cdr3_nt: TGCGCCAGCAGCCCCGGGGAGGGTATGGCCCAGTACTTC

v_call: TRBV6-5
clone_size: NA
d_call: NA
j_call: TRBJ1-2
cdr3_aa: CASSYTGVGYTF
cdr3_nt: TGTGCCAGCAGTTACACGGGGGTTGGCTACACCTTC

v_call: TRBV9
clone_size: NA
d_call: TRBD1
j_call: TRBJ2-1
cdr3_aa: CASSGHRGNNEQFF
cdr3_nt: TGTGCCAGCAGCGGGCACAGGGGAAACAATGAGCAGTTCTTC

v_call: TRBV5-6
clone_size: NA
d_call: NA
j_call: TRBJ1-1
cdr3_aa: CASSLPQLGLDTEAFF
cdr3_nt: TGTGCCAGCAGCTTGCCCCAGCTGGGGCTCGACACTGAAGCTTTCTTT

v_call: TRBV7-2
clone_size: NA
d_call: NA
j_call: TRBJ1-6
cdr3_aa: CASSRTKGWGPAMNSPLHF
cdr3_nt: TGTGCCAGCAGCCGAACAAAGGGATGGGGGCCCGCGATGAATTCACCCCTCCACTTT

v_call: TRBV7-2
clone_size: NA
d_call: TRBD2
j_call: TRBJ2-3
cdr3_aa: CASRLSGASDTQYF
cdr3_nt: TGTGCCAGCAGACTTAGCGGGGCGTCAGATACGCAGTATTTT

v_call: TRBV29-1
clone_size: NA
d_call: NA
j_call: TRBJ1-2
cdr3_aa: CSGTMRGGNYGYTF
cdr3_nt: TGCAGCGGAACTATGAGGGGAGGAAACTATGGCTACACCTTC

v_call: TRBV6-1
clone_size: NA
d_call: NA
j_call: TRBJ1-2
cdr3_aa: CASSDIGPGLHGYTF
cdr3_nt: TGTGCCAGCAGTGACATCGGACCGGGACTCCATGGCTACACCTTC

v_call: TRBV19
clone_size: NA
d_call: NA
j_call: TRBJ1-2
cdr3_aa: CASSIAVGNYGYTF
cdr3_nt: TGTGCCAGTAGTATAGCGGTCGGGAACTATGGCTACACCTTC

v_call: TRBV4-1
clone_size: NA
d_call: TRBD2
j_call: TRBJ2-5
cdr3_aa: CASSQDPTSGEKGTQYF
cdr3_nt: TGCGCCAGCAGCCAAGATCCAACTAGCGGGGAGAAAGGGACCCAGTACTTC

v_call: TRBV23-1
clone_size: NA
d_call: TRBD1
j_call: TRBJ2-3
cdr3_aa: CARPRDSETDTQYF
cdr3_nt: TGCGCCAGACCCAGGGACAGCGAAACAGATACGCAGTATTTT

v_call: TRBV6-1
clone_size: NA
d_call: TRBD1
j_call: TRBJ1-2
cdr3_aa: CASRGTVSNYGYTF
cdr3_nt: TGTGCCAGCAGAGGGACAGTCTCCAACTATGGCTACACCTTC

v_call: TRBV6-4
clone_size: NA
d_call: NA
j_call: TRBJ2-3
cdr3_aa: CASSRDFYTDTQYF
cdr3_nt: TGTGCCAGCAGTCGGGACTTCTACACAGATACGCAGTATTTT

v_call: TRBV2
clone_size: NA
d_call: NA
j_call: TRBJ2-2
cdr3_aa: CASSEAMRSGELFF
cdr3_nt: TGTGCCAGCAGTGAAGCGATGAGGTCCGGGGAGCTGTTTTTT

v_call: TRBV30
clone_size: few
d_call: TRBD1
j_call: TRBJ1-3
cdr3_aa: CAWSVHRGSGNTIYF
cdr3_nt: TGTGCCTGGAGTGTACACAGGGGATCTGGAAACACCATATATTTT

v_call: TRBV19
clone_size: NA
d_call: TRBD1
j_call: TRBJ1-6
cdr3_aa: CASSMTGYSPLHF
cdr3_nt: TGTGCCAGTAGTATGACAGGGTACTCACCCCTCCACTTT

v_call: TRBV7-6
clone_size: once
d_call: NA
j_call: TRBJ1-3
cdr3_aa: CASSPQGGSGNTIYF
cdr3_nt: TGTGCCAGCAGCCCTCAGGGCGGTTCTGGAAACACCATATATTTT

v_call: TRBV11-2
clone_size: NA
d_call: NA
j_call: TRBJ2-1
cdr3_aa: CASTQGLGGGNEQFF
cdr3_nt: TGTGCCAGCACCCAAGGACTGGGGGGTGGGAATGAGCAGTTCTTC

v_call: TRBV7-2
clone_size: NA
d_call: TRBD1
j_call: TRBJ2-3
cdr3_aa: CASSQQGAVSTDTQYF
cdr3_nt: TGTGCCAGCAGCCAGCAGGGGGCAGTGAGTACAGATACGCAGTATTTT

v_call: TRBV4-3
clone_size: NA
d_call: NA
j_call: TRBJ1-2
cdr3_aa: CASSQDPGPGYGYTF
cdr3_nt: TGCGCCAGCAGCCAAGACCCAGGGCCAGGGTATGGCTACACCTTC

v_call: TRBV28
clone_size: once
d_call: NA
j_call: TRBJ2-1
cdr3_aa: CASSTRRGAYNEQFF
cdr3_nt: TGTGCCAGCAGTACCCGTAGGGGCGCCTACAATGAGCAGTTCTTC

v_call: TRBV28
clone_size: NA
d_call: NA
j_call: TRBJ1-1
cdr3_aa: CASSGGAWSNTEAFF
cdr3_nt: TGTGCCAGCAGTGGGGGCGCCTGGTCCAACACTGAAGCTTTCTTT

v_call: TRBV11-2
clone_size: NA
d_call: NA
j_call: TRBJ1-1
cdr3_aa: CASSPYEDTEAFF
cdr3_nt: TGTGCCAGCAGCCCATATGAGGACACTGAAGCTTTCTTT

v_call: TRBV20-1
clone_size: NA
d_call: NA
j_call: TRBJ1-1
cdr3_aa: CSVNTRVEAFF
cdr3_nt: TGCAGTGTTAACACCCGGGTTGAAGCTTTCTTT

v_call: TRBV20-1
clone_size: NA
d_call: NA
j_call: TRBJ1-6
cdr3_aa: CSASQGSLHF
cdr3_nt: TGCAGTGCTTCACAGGGATCCCTCCACTTT